A selection of T cell receptor beta chains follows, all from one sample in a study of a mutant IDH1 vaccine in newly diagnosed glioma. The assay was immunoSEQ multiplex PCR, and TCRdb's table has in-frame clones only and misses some. The repertoire holds approximately 61,000 clones, with about 81% as singletons. Their cognate antigens are unknown. This material consisted of PBMCs, taken from a glioma patient whose treatment included an IDH1 peptide vaccine. These receptor sequences come from a woman in her forties or fifties with glioma. Each CDR3 is given with its conserved first and last residue. A D gene is named only where the DNA matches it firmly.

>TRBV7-3|.|TRBJ2-2
CASSGGGGTGELFF
TGTGCCAGCAGTGGAGGGGGGGGCACCGGGGAGCTGTTTTTT
>TRBV4-1|TRBD1|TRBJ1-5
CASSRTGGNQPQHF
TGCGCCAGCAGCAGAACAGGGGGAAATCAGCCCCAGCATTTT
>TRBV6-5|.|TRBJ2-1
CASSYRGDEQFF
TGTGCCAGCAGTTACCGGGGTGATGAGCAGTTCTTC
>TRBV9|.|TRBJ1-2
CASTEGPNYGYTF
TGTGCCAGCACGGAGGGCCCTAACTATGGCTACACCTTC
>TRBV15|.|TRBJ1-2
CATAGGHLHGYTF
TGTGCCACCGCGGGAGGCCATCTACATGGCTACACCTTC
>TRBV30|.|TRBJ2-7
CASLGDSTYEQYF
TGTGCCTCCTTAGGGGACTCGACCTACGAGCAGTACTTC
>TRBV18|.|TRBJ1-1
CASSLLDTEAFF
TGTGCCAGCTCACTGCTAGACACTGAAGCTTTCTTT
>TRBV19|.|TRBJ1-4
CASSRGEGMELFF
TGTGCCAGTAGTAGGGGGGAGGGGATGGAACTGTTTTTT
>TRBV7-8|.|TRBJ1-1
CASSLAQRGEAFF
TGTGCCAGCAGCTTAGCGCAGCGCGGTGAAGCTTTCTTT
>TRBV27|.|TRBJ2-7
CASSSRGGETYEQYF
TGTGCCAGCAGTTCCCGCGGGGGCGAAACCTACGAGCAGTACTTC
>TRBV23-1|TRBD1|TRBJ2-2
CASSQSSGGISGELFF
TGCGCCAGCAGTCAATCGTCAGGGGGCATATCCGGGGAGCTGTTTTTT
>TRBV5-4|.|TRBJ1-1
CASSSPSSRTEAFF
TGTGCCAGCAGCTCGCCGAGCTCCCGGACTGAAGCTTTCTTT
>TRBV7-9|TRBD1|TRBJ2-3
CASSEPGQGEADTQYF
TGTGCCAGCAGCGAACCCGGACAGGGAGAGGCCGATACGCAGTATTTT